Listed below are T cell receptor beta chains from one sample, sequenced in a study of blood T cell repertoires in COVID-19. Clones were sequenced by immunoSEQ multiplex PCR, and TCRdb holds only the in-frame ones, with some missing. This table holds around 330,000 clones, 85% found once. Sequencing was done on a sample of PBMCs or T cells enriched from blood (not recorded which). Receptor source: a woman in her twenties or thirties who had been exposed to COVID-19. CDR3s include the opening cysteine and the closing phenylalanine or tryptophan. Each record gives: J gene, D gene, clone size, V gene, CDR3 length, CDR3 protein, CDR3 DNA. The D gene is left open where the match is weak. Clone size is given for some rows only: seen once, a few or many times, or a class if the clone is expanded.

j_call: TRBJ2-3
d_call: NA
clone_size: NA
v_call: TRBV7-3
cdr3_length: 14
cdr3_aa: CASSLGHPTDTQYF
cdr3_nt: TGTGCCAGCAGCCTAGGACACCCCACAGATACGCAGTATTTT

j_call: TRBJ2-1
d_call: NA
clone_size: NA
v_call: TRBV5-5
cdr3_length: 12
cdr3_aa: CASSGQGNEQFF
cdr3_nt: TGTGCCAGCAGCGGTCAGGGAAATGAGCAGTTCTTC

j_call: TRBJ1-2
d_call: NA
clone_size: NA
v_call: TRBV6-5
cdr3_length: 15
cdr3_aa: CASSTTTGFSHGYTF
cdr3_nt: TGTGCCAGCAGCACCACTACAGGGTTCTCTCATGGCTACACCTTC

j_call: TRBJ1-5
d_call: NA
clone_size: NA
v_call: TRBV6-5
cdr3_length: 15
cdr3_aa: CASSHTQGRNQPQHF
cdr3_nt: TGTGCCAGCAGTCACACACAGGGAAGGAATCAGCCCCAGCATTTT

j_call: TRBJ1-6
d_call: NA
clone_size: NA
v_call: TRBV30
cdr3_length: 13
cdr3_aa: CAWSDQSNSPLHF
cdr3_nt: TGTGCCTGGAGTGATCAGTCAAATTCACCCCTCCACTTT

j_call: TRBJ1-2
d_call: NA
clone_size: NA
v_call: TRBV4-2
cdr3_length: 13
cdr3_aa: CASSQDLGTLYTF
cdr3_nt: TGTGCCAGCAGCCAAGATCTTGGCACCCTCTACACCTTC

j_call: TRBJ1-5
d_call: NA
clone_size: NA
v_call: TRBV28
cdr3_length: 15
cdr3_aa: CASSLSPRGGQPQHF
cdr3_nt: TGTGCCAGCAGTTTATCCCCCAGGGGCGGGCAGCCCCAGCATTTT

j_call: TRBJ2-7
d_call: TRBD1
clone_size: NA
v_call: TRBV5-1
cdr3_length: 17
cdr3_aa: CASSLGQGRVGNYEQYF
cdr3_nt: TGCGCCAGCAGCTTAGGACAGGGACGGGTTGGGAATTACGAGCAGTACTTC

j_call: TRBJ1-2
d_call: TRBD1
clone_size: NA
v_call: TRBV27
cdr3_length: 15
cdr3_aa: CASSPLDREIYGYTF
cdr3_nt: TGTGCCAGCAGTCCCCTGGACAGGGAAATCTATGGCTACACCTTC

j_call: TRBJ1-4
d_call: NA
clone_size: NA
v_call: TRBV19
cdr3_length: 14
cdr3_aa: CASSIVGVNEKLFF
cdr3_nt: TGTGCCAGTAGTATCGTAGGGGTCAACGAAAAACTGTTTTTT

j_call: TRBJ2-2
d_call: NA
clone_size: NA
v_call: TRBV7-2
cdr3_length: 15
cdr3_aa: CASGAPLLNTGELFF
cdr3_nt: TGTGCCAGCGGGGCCCCGCTACTAAACACCGGGGAGCTGTTTTTT

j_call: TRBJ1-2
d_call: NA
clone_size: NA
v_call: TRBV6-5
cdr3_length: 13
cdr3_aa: CASSYSSDYGYTF
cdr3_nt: TGTGCCAGCAGTTACTCCTCAGATTATGGCTACACCTTC

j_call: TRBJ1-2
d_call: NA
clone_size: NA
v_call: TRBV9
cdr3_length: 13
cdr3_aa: CASSVADEYGYTF
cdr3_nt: TGTGCCAGCAGCGTCGCAGATGAATATGGCTACACCTTC

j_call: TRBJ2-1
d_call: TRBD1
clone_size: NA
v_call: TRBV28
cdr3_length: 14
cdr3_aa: CASKGQGSIGEQFF
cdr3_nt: TGTGCCAGCAAAGGACAGGGATCAATTGGTGAGCAGTTCTTC

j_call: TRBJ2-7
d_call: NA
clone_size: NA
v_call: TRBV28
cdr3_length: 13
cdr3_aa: CASSWTESGEQYF
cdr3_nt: TGTGCCAGCAGTTGGACTGAATCGGGAGAGCAGTACTTC

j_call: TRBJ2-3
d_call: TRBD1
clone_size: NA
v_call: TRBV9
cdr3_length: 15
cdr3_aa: CASSVRQGHTDTQYF
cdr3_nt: TGTGCCAGCAGCGTTCGACAGGGTCACACAGATACGCAGTATTTT

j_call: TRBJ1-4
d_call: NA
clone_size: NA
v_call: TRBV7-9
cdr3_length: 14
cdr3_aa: CASSLTGSNEKLFF
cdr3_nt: TGTGCCAGCAGCTTAACAGGGTCTAATGAAAAACTGTTTTTT

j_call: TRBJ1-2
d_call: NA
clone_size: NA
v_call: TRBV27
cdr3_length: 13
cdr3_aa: CASSLSGLEGYTF
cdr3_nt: TGTGCCAGCAGTTTGTCAGGGTTAGAGGGCTACACCTTC

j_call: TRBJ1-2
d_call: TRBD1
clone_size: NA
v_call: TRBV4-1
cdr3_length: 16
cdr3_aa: CASSQNTGGTIYGYTF
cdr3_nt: TGCGCCAGCAGCCAAAACACAGGGGGCACGATCTATGGCTACACCTTC

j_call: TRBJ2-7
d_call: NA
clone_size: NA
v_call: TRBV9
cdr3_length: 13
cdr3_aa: CASSPALAYEQYF
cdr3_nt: TGTGCCAGCAGCCCAGCGCTGGCCTACGAGCAGTACTTC

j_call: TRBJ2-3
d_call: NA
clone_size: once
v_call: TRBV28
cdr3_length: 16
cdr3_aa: CASSTTADSAVDTQYF
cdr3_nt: TGTGCCAGCAGTACCACAGCGGACTCCGCAGTGGATACGCAGTATTTT

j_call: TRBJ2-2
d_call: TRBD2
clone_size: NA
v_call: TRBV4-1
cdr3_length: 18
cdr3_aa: CASSRQTSVGVRTGELFF
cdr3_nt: TGCGCCAGCAGCCGACAGACTAGCGTTGGGGTTCGCACCGGGGAGCTGTTTTTT

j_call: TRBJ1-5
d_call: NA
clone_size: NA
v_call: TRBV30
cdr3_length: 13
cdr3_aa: CAWSVRGNQPQHF
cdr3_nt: TGTGCCTGGAGTGTACGAGGTAATCAGCCCCAGCATTTT

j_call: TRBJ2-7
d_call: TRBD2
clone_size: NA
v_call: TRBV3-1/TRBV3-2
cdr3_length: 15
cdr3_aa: CASKNLAGGPYEQYF
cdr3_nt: TGTGCCAGCAAGAACCTAGCGGGAGGGCCCTACGAGCAGTACTTC

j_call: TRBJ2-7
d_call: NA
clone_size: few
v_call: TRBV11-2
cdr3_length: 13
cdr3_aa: CASSLGTLYEQYF
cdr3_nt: TGTGCCAGCAGCTTAGGGACACTCTACGAGCAGTACTTC

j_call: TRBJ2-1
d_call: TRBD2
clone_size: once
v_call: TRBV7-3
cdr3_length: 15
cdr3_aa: CASSQLAGNYNEQFF
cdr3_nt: TGTGCCAGCAGCCAACTAGCGGGAAACTACAATGAGCAGTTCTTC

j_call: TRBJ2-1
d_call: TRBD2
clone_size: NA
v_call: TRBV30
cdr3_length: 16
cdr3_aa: CAWSVLTSIVHNEQFF
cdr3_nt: TGTGCCTGGAGTGTCCTGACTAGCATCGTCCACAATGAGCAGTTCTTC